This T cell receptor (beta chain) was sequenced in a study of cytomegalovirus exposure and HLA in healthy donors (dated by TCRdb to between 2016 and 2019). Looking at the study overall: According to a later analysis, the roughly 120 validation repertoires were produced on the same platform as the approximately 600 repertoires of the first cohort. The study aimed to test whether signatures of past pathogen exposure could be identified by cataloging public T cell receptors. Along with the approximately 620-subject first cohort, a separate validation cohort of over a hundred different subjects was used. To predict cytomegalovirus infection status, the study brought together high-throughput TCR immunosequencing, statistical association of individual TCRs with disease status, and machine learning.

Receptors were amplified or captured by the immunoSEQ multiplex PCR assay. The original pipeline was this. A statistical classification framework was built to diagnose cytomegalovirus status from the catalog of TCR beta chain sequences. TCRdb took over this immuneACCESS table, retaining in-frame rearrangements with V and J assigned. Such tables are incomplete; in checked studies, under half of the missing clones stem from an unresolved V gene, and the remainder is unexplained. The DNA was the basis for D and trimming; V, J and clone size are from that table. Across this sample there are roughly 60,000 clones, with around 92% seen only once. The top ten hold 1.3% of the sample. Separate from the approximately 700-subject first cohort, the validation cohort of 90 to 150 subjects was the group to which the donors belonged. About this clone itself: Its antigen is currently not known. There are no base qualities to consult, and no much larger clone falls within one base.

The research as a whole found: The study gave a list of 150 to 200 TCR beta chains associated with cytomegalovirus. Most TCR sequences were observed very rarely across donors, whereas some public TCRs were present in many individuals. The validation cohort had no HLA typing available for a later analysis, so co-occurrence within that cohort was assessed over all 120 or so repertoires. In vitro tests confirmed that three of the cytomegalovirus-associated TCR beta chains recognize cytomegalovirus antigens. Subsequent analysis determined that TCRs grouped into clusters in the first cohort also showed a tendency toward co-occurrence across the approximately 120 validation repertoires, and approximately 94% of cluster scores exceeded 0. The classifier was reported to diagnose cytomegalovirus status with high specificity and sensitivity in both the original cohort and the validation cohort. According to the authors, the approach could potentially be generalized to other disease states and immunological phenotypes.

The germline V gene encodes CDR1 LGHNA and CDR2 YNFKEQ. V is cut back by 0 bases and J by 1 base, with 4 bases in the junction unmatched. The CDR3 goes from the cysteine to the phenylalanine over 16 residues. Only the CDR3 DNA is retained, 48 bases long and in frame from the first base. Sequencing used PBMCs. The V gene is TRBV4-2 and the J gene is TRBJ2-5; TRBD2 matches 8 bases in the middle. This receptor was identified in a young woman in good health and CMV-seronegative. The nucleotide sequence reads TGTGCCAGCAGCCAAGATTCAGCGGGAGCCCAAGAGACCCAGTACTTC. It is translated as CASSQDSAGAQETQYF.